A selection of T cell receptor beta chains follows, all from one sample in a study of OX40 agonist ivuxolimab in advanced cancers. Clones were read by immunoSEQ multiplex PCR, and TCRdb kept only the in-frame ones, dropping some. The data show about 99,000 clones, roughly 95% seen once. The sequenced sample was CD4+ or CD8+ T cells sorted from blood, obtained in a trial of the OX40 agonist ivuxolimab. All receptors come from an adult with an advanced solid tumor such as melanoma, head and neck, liver or kidney cancer. Each CDR3 is given without its conserved first and last residue. A D gene is named only where the DNA matches it firmly. A clone size is listed for some rows: how often the clone was seen (once, few, many), or a class if it is expanded.

len | abundance | j_gene | d_gene | v_gene | CDR3aa
13 | once | TRBJ2-7 | NA | TRBV4-2 | ASSQAAERAYEQY
15 | NA | TRBJ2-1 | TRBD2 | TRBV15 | ATSTRGRGSSYNEQF
11 | NA | TRBJ2-1 | NA | TRBV7-2 | ASSPTSYGEQF
11 | NA | TRBJ2-5 | NA | TRBV7-2 | ASTPRLQETQY
14 | NA | TRBJ2-1 | NA | TRBV7-2 | ASSEAAGSSYNEQF
12 | NA | TRBJ1-1 | NA | TRBV11-2 | ASSLAKGGIEAF
9 | NA | TRBJ1-1 | NA | TRBV20-1 | SARDRDEAF
16 | NA | TRBJ2-1 | TRBD2 | TRBV9 | ASSVGLAGGPAYNEQF
14 | NA | TRBJ1-2 | TRBD1 | TRBV19 | ASSIDAGTGGVGYT
14 | NA | TRBJ2-7 | NA | TRBV6-1 | ASSEELRGAHYEQY
11 | NA | TRBJ2-4 | NA | TRBV7-2 | ASSFVIGNIQY
12 | NA | TRBJ2-5 | NA | TRBV27 | ASSPRTAWETQY
9 | few | TRBJ1-1 | NA | TRBV2 | ASERDTEAF
10 | once | TRBJ1-2 | NA | TRBV27 | ASRTGSYGYT